The present entry profiles one T cell receptor beta chain with its context. Its cognate antigen has yet to be identified. Base qualities are not provided; no much larger clone lies one nucleotide away. Trimming at the junction amounts to 6 bases on V and 5 bases on J, and the germline ends lie 8 bases apart. Including cysteine and phenylalanine, the CDR3 has 11 amino acids. Solely the CDR3 DNA is kept, with 33 bases framed from the first base. The germline V gene (reference sequence) provides CDR1 LNHDA and CDR2 SQIVND. Libraries were constructed by the immunoSEQ multiplex PCR assay. A mixture of 60 forward primers for TCR Vbeta segments and 13 reverse primers for TCR Jbeta segments was used in the multiplex PCR. Amplification of the CDR3 region of rearranged TCR beta genes was performed with a multiplex PCR assay on genomic DNA. The amplified TCR beta libraries were sequenced on the Illumina HiSeq System as 87-base-pair reads. The study's own analysis went as follows. A later analysis tallied roughly 78 million unique TCR beta chains across the 666 repertoires, and about 12 million of those chains were shared by two or more donors. Raw reads were error-corrected and collapsed into unique sequences by a nearest-neighbor algorithm in which closely related sequences were merged to remove PCR and sequencing errors. To assign V, D and J gene segments, CDR3 sequences were aligned to IMGT reference sequences. Each retained sequence needed at least a six-nucleotide match to both a V gene segment and a J gene segment. A rearrangement counted as productive if the CDR3 had no stop codons and remained in frame with V and J, and every other rearrangement counted as non-productive. Following IMGT convention, CDR3 was defined as the stretch from the second conserved V-encoded cysteine up to the conserved J-encoded phenylalanine. Sequences without an unambiguous match to a single V gene segment were excluded from the earlier analysis of over 500 of the donors. In an earlier analysis of several hundred of the donors, V segments were called functional above 56.7% productive rearrangements and were called segregating when the between-donor standard deviation exceeded 5%. A statistical classification framework was built to diagnose cytomegalovirus status from the catalog of TCR beta chain sequences. A later analysis assigned V and J genes by comparing TCR nucleotide sequences with IMGT/GENE-DB human TR gene sequences. Using the TCRdist pipeline, a later analysis assigned CDR3 sequences along with most-parsimonious VDJ recombination scenarios. In a later analysis, each TCR beta chain was defined by its CDR3 amino acid sequence together with its V-gene family, and reads lacking a unique V-gene family were excluded. To address suspected cross-contamination and a sequencing artifact, a later analysis removed roughly 580 highly shared, low-generation-probability nucleotide sequences. A later analysis calculated a clonal expansion index for each public chain from normalized within-repertoire ranks of inferred template counts. A later analysis computed generation probabilities with a VDJ recombination model fitted to out-of-frame rearrangements, and checked the results against IGoR. Hypergeometric tests were used in a later analysis to score TCR-TCR, TCR-HLA and TCR-CMV co-occurrence, with a repertoire-size bias correction applied to the TCR pairs. To estimate false discovery rates, a later analysis permuted the HLA or CMV assignments 20 times. In a later analysis, co-occurring TCRs were grouped using DBSCAN, with TCRdist sequence similarity added in when clustering inside HLA-allele-positive subsets. Repertoires with fewer than 30,000 or more than 120,000 public chains were left out of co-occurrence clustering, as were about 5 repertoires with anomalous nucleotide sharing. The table comes from immuneACCESS by way of TCRdb, which keeps in-frame sequences with V and J called. Part of the clones is missing from these tables; in studies checked, under half for an unresolved V gene and the rest for unknown reasons. The V and J calls and the clone size are those of that table, but D and trimming were determined from the DNA. Present in this sample are around 100,000 clones, over 55% of which were seen just once. Around 15% of the sample goes to the ten largest clones.

This specimen comes from a study of cytomegalovirus exposure and HLA in healthy donors (dated by TCRdb to the late 2010s). Study-level background: In an earlier analysis of around 540 of the donors, under 300 Gb of sequence data and roughly 100 million unique TCR beta sequences from roughly 200 million T cells were reported. An early release covering about 600 HLA-typed donors comprised approximately 300 gigabases of sequencing data and roughly 86 million unique TCR sequences. Among the approximately 400 genotyped donors, more than 70% belonged to the genetic ancestry cluster associated with self-reported Caucasian donors. The study aimed to test whether cataloging public T cell receptors could reveal signatures of past pathogen exposure. The study used immunosequencing to profile the T cell repertoires of several hundred subjects and linked those repertoires to cytomegalovirus serostatus. A separate validation cohort of roughly 130 different subjects was used in addition to the approximately 640-subject first cohort. To predict cytomegalovirus infection status, the study brought together high-throughput TCR immunosequencing, statistical association of individual TCRs with disease status, and machine learning. In a later analysis, previously published TCR beta repertoires from 550 to 750 donors were re-analyzed and high-resolution HLA genotyping was added so that TCR occurrence patterns could be studied. Rather than using new phenotypic data, the later analysis identified candidate immune exposures from TCR beta sequences and from how often those sequences occurred across donors. An earlier analysis of 587 of the donors applied high-throughput TCR beta sequencing to assess whether each TCR beta V gene segment acted as functional or pseudogenic. Donor age, sex, ethnicity and CMV serostatus were compiled alongside the repertoire data. A later genetic analysis took genome-wide SNP genotypes for about three fifths of the roughly 670 donors and used that subset as a discovery cohort. All discovery cohort repertoires had been generated on a single sequencing platform. Both class I and class II loci were covered by HLA typing, at four-digit resolution. The number of typed donors differed by locus: about 620-640 for A, B, C, DRB1 and DQB1; 522 for DQA1; 606 for DPA1; and roughly 490 for DPB1. Five DR-DQ haplotypes were treated as single units for association and clustering because of strong linkage in the cohort. On average, around 230,000 unique TCR beta nucleotide sequences were sequenced per donor among 398 genotyped donors of the cohort, with about 17% of those sequences being non-productive.

Summary of the overall study and its limitations: The sequencing pipeline was judged likely to have produced a cluster of highly shared sequence variants as a technical artifact. According to a later genetic analysis, donors in an Asian-associated ancestry cluster had fewer N-insertions in productive TCRs than the approximately 670-donor mean. Most TCR sequences were seen in very few donors, while some public TCRs were found in many individuals. A few of the identified cytomegalovirus-associated TCR beta chains were confirmed in vitro to be specific for cytomegalovirus antigens. In a later analysis, the rate of TCR association differed among HLA loci, with DRB1 alleles having the most associated TCRs and HLA-C alleles having the fewest. At a false discovery rate of 0.05, a later analysis linked about 17,000 TCR beta sequences to specific HLA alleles. CMV serostatus was the only immune exposure information available for the cohort. The earlier analysis of nearly 600 of the donors excluded 15 to 20 rarely observed V segments, including chromosome 9 orphons, because counts were too low. A further reported finding was that TCR beta sequences accurately predicted the HLA-A and HLA-B alleles for most subjects in the first cohort. Broadly in line with IMGT annotations, most TCR beta V segments showed up in productive rearrangements about 90% or about 30% of the time in an earlier analysis of around 550 of the donors. Because HLA typing was unavailable for some donors at each locus, only the typed subset was used in association tests. Sequencing depth was assumed to be roughly uniform across donors in the presence/absence analyses, though that assumption may not hold. According to a later analysis, most CMV-associated TCR beta chains appeared to be HLA-restricted, and the HLA associations seemed to be driven largely by CMV exposure. The classifier was reported to diagnose cytomegalovirus status with high specificity and sensitivity in both the original and validation cohorts. A later analysis found that HLA-associated TCR beta chains were more clonally expanded and had lower generation probabilities than equally common non-associated chains. Only TCR beta chains were sequenced in this cohort, and the absence of alpha or paired-chain data limited detectable features. Some IMGT-functional V segments, including TRBV6-2 and TRBV6-3, could not be told apart with the 87-base-pair reads, so those segments were excluded. In a later genetic analysis, a missense DCLRE1C variant was associated with V-gene and J-gene trimming of TCR beta chains, and the association was replicated in an independent cohort. When HLA alleles, especially DR and DQ, strongly co-occurred, TCR associations were difficult to assign to individual alleles. Correlated functional status among segregating V segments might be attributable to linkage disequilibrium, but an unknown experimental factor could not be ruled out. In a later analysis, several top co-occurrence clusters were reported to appear linked to parvovirus B19, influenza, CMV and Epstein-Barr virus. The study gave a list of about 150 TCR beta chains associated with cytomegalovirus. It was suggested by the authors that the approach could potentially be generalized to other disease states and immunological phenotypes.

The cohort was made up of around 720 healthy bone marrow donors. At the time of sampling, all cohort members were nominally healthy, though unrecorded immune exposures were likely present. The donor tested CMV seropositive, placing the donor among the roughly 270 seropositive members of the cohort. Every donor gave a peripheral blood sample, and the peripheral blood mononuclear cells from that sample were used for TCR beta sequencing. Genomic DNA extraction from the blood cell samples was performed with the Qiagen DNeasy Blood Extraction Kit. Sequencing was performed on PBMCs. The sequence links TRBV19 to TRBJ2-7; the D gene is unclear. This TCR was recovered from a woman aged 18-29 years in good health and CMV-seropositive. Read as DNA, the sequence is TGTGCCAGTAGAAACGCGGACGAGCAGTACTTC. This codes for CASRNADEQYF.